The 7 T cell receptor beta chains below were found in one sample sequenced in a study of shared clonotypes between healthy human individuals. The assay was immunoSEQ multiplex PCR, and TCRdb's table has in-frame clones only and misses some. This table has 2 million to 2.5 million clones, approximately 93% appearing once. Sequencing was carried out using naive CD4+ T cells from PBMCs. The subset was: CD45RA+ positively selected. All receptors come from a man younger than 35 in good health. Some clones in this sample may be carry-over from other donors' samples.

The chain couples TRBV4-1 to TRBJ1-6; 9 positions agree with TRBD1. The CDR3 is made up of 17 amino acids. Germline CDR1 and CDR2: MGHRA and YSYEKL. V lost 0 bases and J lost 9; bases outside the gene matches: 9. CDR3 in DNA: TGCGCCAGCAGCCAAGATAGGGACAGGGACCTTAGTTCACCCCTCCACTTT. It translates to CASSQDRDRDLSSPLHF.

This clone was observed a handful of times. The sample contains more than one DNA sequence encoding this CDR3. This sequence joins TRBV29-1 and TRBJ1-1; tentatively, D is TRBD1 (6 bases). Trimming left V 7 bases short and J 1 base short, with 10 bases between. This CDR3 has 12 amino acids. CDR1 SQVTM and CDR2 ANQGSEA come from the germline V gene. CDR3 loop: CSGRTANTEAFF. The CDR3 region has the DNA TGCAGCGGAAGGACAGCGAACACTGAAGCTTTCTTT.

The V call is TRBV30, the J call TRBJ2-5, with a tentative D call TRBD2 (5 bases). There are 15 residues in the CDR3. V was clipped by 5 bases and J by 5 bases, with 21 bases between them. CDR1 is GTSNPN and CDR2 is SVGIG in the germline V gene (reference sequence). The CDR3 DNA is TGTGCCTGGGACAACTGGGTCCATAGAGGGGAGACCCAGTACTTC. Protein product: CAWDNWVHRGETQYF.

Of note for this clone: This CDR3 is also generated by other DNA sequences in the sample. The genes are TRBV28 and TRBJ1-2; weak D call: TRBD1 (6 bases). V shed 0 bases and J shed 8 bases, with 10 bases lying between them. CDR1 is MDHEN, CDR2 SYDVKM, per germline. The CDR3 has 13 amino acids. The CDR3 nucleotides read TGTGCCAGCAGTTTATGGGGGGCGGGAGGCTACACCTTC. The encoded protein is CASSLWGAGGYTF.

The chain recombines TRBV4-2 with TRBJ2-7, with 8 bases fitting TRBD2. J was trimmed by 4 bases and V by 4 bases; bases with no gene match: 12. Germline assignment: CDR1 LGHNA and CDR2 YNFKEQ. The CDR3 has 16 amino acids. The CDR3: CASSRNSGMSLYEQYF. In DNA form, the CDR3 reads TGTGCCAGCAGCCGAAATAGCGGGATGTCCTTATACGAGCAGTACTTC.

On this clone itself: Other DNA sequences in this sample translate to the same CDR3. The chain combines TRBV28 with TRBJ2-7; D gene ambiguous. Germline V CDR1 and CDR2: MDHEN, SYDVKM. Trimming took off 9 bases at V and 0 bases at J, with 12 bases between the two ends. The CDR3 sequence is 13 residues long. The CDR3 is CASSRTSSYEQYF. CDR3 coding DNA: TGTGCCAGTTCTCGTACGTCCTCCTACGAGCAGTACTTC.

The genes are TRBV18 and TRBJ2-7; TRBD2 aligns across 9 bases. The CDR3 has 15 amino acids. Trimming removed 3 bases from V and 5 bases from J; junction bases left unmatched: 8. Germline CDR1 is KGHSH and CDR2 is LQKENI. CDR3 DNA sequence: TGTGCCAGCTCACCCATCATAGCGGGAGAGGACGAGCAGTACTTC. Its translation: CASSPIIAGEDEQYF.